The rows below give T cell receptor beta chains drawn from one sample of a study of CD8 T cells in ankylosing spondylitis. MiXCR, applied by TCRdb to the 5' RACE reads, yields one record per CDR3 protein. The sample lists under 200,000 distinct CDR3 sequences; roughly 10% were seen once. Material for sequencing was blood, either unsorted or a sorted T cell fraction (not recorded which). These receptors all come from a male donor with ankylosing spondylitis or in good health (not recorded which). The CDR3 runs from the conserved cysteine through the conserved F or W. Fields, in order: D gene, V gene, clone size, J gene, CDR3 protein, CDR3 DNA. D genes are given only for firm matches. Clone size, where shown, is once, few, many, or a class for clones that have expanded.

d_call: TRBD1
v_call: TRBV7-8
clone_size: many
j_call: TRBJ1-1
cdr3_aa: CASSPTGQVDTEAFF
cdr3_nt: TGTGCCAGCAGCCCCACAGGACAGGTGGACACTGAAGCTTTCTTT

d_call: -
v_call: TRBV12-3/TRBV12-4
clone_size: few
j_call: TRBJ2-3
cdr3_aa: CASSNEIARRGADTQYF
cdr3_nt: TGTGCCAGCAGTAATGAGATAGCCCGGCGGGGCGCAGATACGCAGTATTTT

d_call: TRBD2
v_call: TRBV6-2/TRBV6-3
clone_size: few
j_call: TRBJ2-2
cdr3_aa: CASSYSYWTSGGRNTGELFF
cdr3_nt: TGTGCCAGCAGTTACTCGTACTGGACTAGCGGGGGCCGCAACACCGGGGAGCTGTTTTTT

d_call: TRBD2
v_call: TRBV20-1
clone_size: -
j_call: TRBJ2-3
cdr3_aa: CSARDPASGMSTDTQYF
cdr3_nt: TGCAGTGCTAGAGATCCGGCTAGCGGGATGAGCACAGATACGCAGTATTTT

d_call: -
v_call: TRBV4-2
clone_size: -
j_call: TRBJ2-1
cdr3_aa: CAMGPGGIRPPHEQFF
cdr3_nt: TGTGCCATGGGCCCTGGTGGTATTAGGCCCCCACATGAGCAGTTCTTC

d_call: -
v_call: TRBV5-1
clone_size: many
j_call: TRBJ2-4
cdr3_aa: CASSPGHEGNIQYF
cdr3_nt: TGCGCCAGCAGCCCTGGACACGAGGGGAACATTCAGTACTTC

d_call: -
v_call: TRBV12-3/TRBV12-4
clone_size: many
j_call: TRBJ2-3
cdr3_aa: CASSWFASGTDTQYF
cdr3_nt: TGTGCCAGCAGTTGGTTCGCATCGGGGACAGATACGCAGTATTTT

d_call: TRBD2
v_call: TRBV27
clone_size: few
j_call: TRBJ2-1
cdr3_aa: CASSLRWREVNEQFF
cdr3_nt: TGTGCCAGCAGTTTAAGGTGGCGGGAGGTTAATGAGCAGTTCTTC

d_call: TRBD1
v_call: TRBV12-3/TRBV12-4
clone_size: many
j_call: TRBJ1-6
cdr3_aa: CASSFQGANSPLHF
cdr3_nt: TGTGCCAGCAGTTTTCAGGGGGCAAATTCACCCCTCCACTTT

d_call: TRBD2
v_call: TRBV7-2
clone_size: few
j_call: TRBJ2-3
cdr3_aa: CASSPNSGGVDTQYF
cdr3_nt: TGTGCCAGCAGCCCTAATAGCGGGGGTGTAGATACGCAGTATTTT

d_call: -
v_call: TRBV29-1
clone_size: -
j_call: TRBJ1-3
cdr3_aa: CSVVNGGGNTIYF
cdr3_nt: TGCAGCGTTGTAAACGGTGGTGGAAACACCATATATTTT

d_call: -
v_call: TRBV3-1
clone_size: few
j_call: TRBJ1-5
cdr3_aa: CASSQDVGNQPQHF
cdr3_nt: TGTGCCAGCAGCCAAGATGTGGGCAATCAGCCCCAGCATTTT

d_call: -
v_call: TRBV29-1
clone_size: -
j_call: TRBJ2-2
cdr3_aa: CSVVSRGGANTGELFF
cdr3_nt: TGCAGCGTTGTTTCGAGGGGTGGAGCGAACACCGGGGAGCTGTTTTTT

d_call: -
v_call: TRBV7-2
clone_size: many
j_call: TRBJ1-6
cdr3_aa: CASSFTRDPSSPLHF
cdr3_nt: TGTGCCAGCAGCTTTACGCGGGACCCATCTTCACCCCTCCACTTT

d_call: -
v_call: TRBV18
clone_size: many
j_call: TRBJ1-4
cdr3_aa: CASSPTGRNEKLFF
cdr3_nt: TGTGCCAGCTCTCCCACGGGGAGAAATGAAAAACTGTTTTTT

d_call: -
v_call: TRBV10-3
clone_size: few
j_call: TRBJ1-1
cdr3_aa: CAIVWEGRREAFF
cdr3_nt: TGTGCCATCGTGTGGGAAGGGCGACGGGAAGCTTTCTTT

d_call: TRBD1
v_call: TRBV5-1
clone_size: many
j_call: TRBJ2-2
cdr3_aa: CASCRDRTNTGELFF
cdr3_nt: TGCGCCAGCTGCCGGGACAGGACGAACACCGGGGAGCTGTTTTTT

d_call: -
v_call: TRBV20-1
clone_size: -
j_call: TRBJ2-5
cdr3_aa: CSARKGGNPKLETQYF
cdr3_nt: TGCAGTGCTAGAAAGGGGGGAAACCCGAAACTAGAGACCCAGTACTTC

d_call: -
v_call: TRBV20-1
clone_size: many
j_call: TRBJ2-7
cdr3_aa: CSARDRSYEQYF
cdr3_nt: TGCAGTGCTAGAGATCGCTCCTACGAGCAGTACTTC

d_call: TRBD1
v_call: TRBV7-2
clone_size: few
j_call: TRBJ2-3
cdr3_aa: CASSFLQGAPDTQYF
cdr3_nt: TGTGCCAGCAGCTTCTTACAGGGGGCCCCAGATACGCAGTATTTT

d_call: -
v_call: TRBV14
clone_size: many
j_call: TRBJ2-1
cdr3_aa: CASRPTRGLSNNEQFF
cdr3_nt: TGTGCCAGCAGACCAACGAGAGGGTTATCGAACAATGAGCAGTTCTTC

d_call: -
v_call: TRBV5-1
clone_size: many
j_call: TRBJ2-7
cdr3_aa: CASSLDIYYEQYF
cdr3_nt: TGCGCCAGCAGCCTGGACATATACTACGAGCAGTACTTC

d_call: -
v_call: TRBV11-3
clone_size: -
j_call: TRBJ2-1
cdr3_aa: CASSLVDRFYNEQFF
cdr3_nt: TGTGCCAGCAGCTTAGTGGACAGATTTTACAATGAGCAGTTCTTC

d_call: -
v_call: TRBV12-3/TRBV12-4
clone_size: -
j_call: TRBJ2-7
cdr3_aa: CASSFGSEEQYF
cdr3_nt: TGTGCCAGCAGTTTCGGGTCGGAGGAGCAGTACTTC

d_call: -
v_call: TRBV28
clone_size: many
j_call: TRBJ2-1
cdr3_aa: CASRDPGLNEQFF
cdr3_nt: TGTGCCAGCAGGGACCCGGGGCTGAATGAGCAGTTCTTC

d_call: -
v_call: TRBV6-2/TRBV6-3
clone_size: -
j_call: TRBJ2-1
cdr3_aa: CASSYSRRQTYNEQFF
cdr3_nt: TGTGCCAGCAGTTACTCCCGGAGGCAAACCTACAATGAGCAGTTCTTC

d_call: TRBD2
v_call: TRBV6-2/TRBV6-3
clone_size: few
j_call: TRBJ2-5
cdr3_aa: CASSPRWGLAGSETQYF
cdr3_nt: TGTGCCAGCAGCCCTCGGTGGGGACTAGCGGGGAGCGAGACCCAGTACTTC

d_call: -
v_call: TRBV19
clone_size: many
j_call: TRBJ1-6
cdr3_aa: CASTLTGYNSPLHF
cdr3_nt: TGTGCCAGTACACTGACAGGTTATAATTCACCCCTCCACTTT

d_call: -
v_call: TRBV9
clone_size: many
j_call: TRBJ2-3
cdr3_aa: CASSRSHTQYF
cdr3_nt: TGTGCCAGCAGCCGTAGCCATACGCAGTATTTT

d_call: TRBD2
v_call: TRBV3-1
clone_size: -
j_call: TRBJ2-1
cdr3_aa: CAFRAPGLAGFWGNEQFF
cdr3_nt: TGTGCCTTCAGGGCGCCGGGACTAGCGGGGTTTTGGGGCAATGAGCAGTTCTTC

d_call: -
v_call: TRBV7-6
clone_size: few
j_call: TRBJ2-3
cdr3_aa: CASSLRGGDSTDTQYF
cdr3_nt: TGTGCCAGCAGCTTAAGGGGCGGAGACAGCACAGATACGCAGTATTTT

d_call: TRBD1
v_call: TRBV20-1
clone_size: many
j_call: TRBJ2-7
cdr3_aa: CSARGQVTYEQYF
cdr3_nt: TGCAGTGCTAGGGGACAGGTAACCTACGAGCAGTACTTC

d_call: -
v_call: TRBV29-1
clone_size: many
j_call: TRBJ2-5
cdr3_aa: CSVVPTQETQYF
cdr3_nt: TGCAGCGTTGTACCGACTCAAGAGACCCAGTACTTC

d_call: TRBD1
v_call: TRBV5-1
clone_size: many
j_call: TRBJ2-7
cdr3_aa: CASSSGTVLREQYF
cdr3_nt: TGCGCCAGCAGCTCAGGGACAGTCCTTCGCGAGCAGTACTTC

d_call: -
v_call: TRBV5-1
clone_size: -
j_call: TRBJ2-3
cdr3_aa: CASSLGGHTDTQYF
cdr3_nt: TGCGCCAGCAGCTTGGGGGGACACACAGATACGCAGTATTTT

d_call: TRBD1
v_call: TRBV7-2
clone_size: once
j_call: TRBJ2-3
cdr3_aa: CASSLDRGGSDTQYF
cdr3_nt: TGTGCCAGCAGCTTAGACAGGGGCGGATCAGATACGCAGTATTTT

d_call: -
v_call: TRBV4-1
clone_size: few
j_call: TRBJ1-1
cdr3_aa: CASSLQPGLPSNTEAFF
cdr3_nt: TGCGCCAGCAGCCTCCAACCGGGCCTACCTTCGAACACTGAAGCTTTCTTT

d_call: TRBD1
v_call: TRBV9
clone_size: many
j_call: TRBJ2-7
cdr3_aa: CASSDARTGSTYEQYF
cdr3_nt: TGTGCCAGCAGCGATGCGAGGACAGGGAGTACCTACGAGCAGTACTTC

d_call: -
v_call: TRBV29-1
clone_size: -
j_call: TRBJ1-1
cdr3_aa: CSVEEGSRGAFF
cdr3_nt: TGCAGCGTTGAAGAGGGATCACGTGGAGCTTTCTTT

d_call: TRBD1
v_call: TRBV27
clone_size: -
j_call: TRBJ1-1
cdr3_aa: CASRRDRDTEAFF
cdr3_nt: TGTGCCAGCAGAAGGGACAGGGACACTGAAGCTTTCTTT

d_call: TRBD2
v_call: TRBV5-1
clone_size: many
j_call: TRBJ2-5
cdr3_aa: CASSGGSIQETQYF
cdr3_nt: TGCGCCAGCAGCGGCGGGAGTATCCAAGAGACCCAGTACTTC

d_call: -
v_call: TRBV2
clone_size: many
j_call: TRBJ1-2
cdr3_aa: CASSESGLYGYTF
cdr3_nt: TGTGCCAGCAGTGAATCGGGTCTCTATGGCTACACCTTC

d_call: -
v_call: TRBV20-1
clone_size: many
j_call: TRBJ2-3
cdr3_aa: CSASKSSESTDTQYF
cdr3_nt: TGCAGTGCTAGTAAGTCTAGCGAGAGCACAGATACGCAGTATTTT

d_call: TRBD1
v_call: TRBV20-1
clone_size: -
j_call: TRBJ1-4
cdr3_aa: CSAFRGTGNEKLFF
cdr3_nt: TGCAGTGCTTTTCGCGGGACAGGGAATGAAAAACTGTTTTTT

d_call: -
v_call: TRBV12-3/TRBV12-4
clone_size: many
j_call: TRBJ1-5
cdr3_aa: CASSLSAGAGQPQHF
cdr3_nt: TGTGCCAGCAGTTTATCGGCAGGGGCGGGGCAGCCCCAGCATTTT

d_call: -
v_call: TRBV20-1
clone_size: many
j_call: TRBJ1-1
cdr3_aa: CSARDRGTEAFF
cdr3_nt: TGCAGTGCTAGAGATCGGGGGACTGAAGCTTTCTTT

d_call: TRBD2
v_call: TRBV20-1
clone_size: once
j_call: TRBJ2-1
cdr3_aa: CSVHSGGNEQFF
cdr3_nt: TGCAGTGTACATAGCGGGGGGAATGAGCAGTTCTTC

d_call: TRBD1
v_call: TRBV20-1
clone_size: many
j_call: TRBJ1-1
cdr3_aa: CSAPNRDRGFNTEAFF
cdr3_nt: TGCAGTGCTCCGAACCGGGACAGGGGGTTTAACACTGAAGCTTTCTTT

d_call: TRBD1
v_call: TRBV7-7
clone_size: many
j_call: TRBJ2-2
cdr3_aa: CASSVQGQNTGELFF
cdr3_nt: TGTGCCAGCAGCGTACAGGGGCAGAACACCGGGGAGCTGTTTTTT

d_call: TRBD1
v_call: TRBV27
clone_size: many
j_call: TRBJ1-2
cdr3_aa: CASSRTGGDYGYTF
cdr3_nt: TGTGCCAGCAGTCGGACAGGGGGGGACTATGGCTACACCTTC

d_call: -
v_call: TRBV6-4
clone_size: many
j_call: TRBJ1-5
cdr3_aa: CASSVSLDQPQHF
cdr3_nt: TGTGCCAGCAGTGTCAGTCTAGATCAGCCCCAGCATTTT

d_call: TRBD2
v_call: TRBV29-1
clone_size: few
j_call: TRBJ2-5
cdr3_aa: CSVAGGFAQETQYF
cdr3_nt: TGCAGCGTTGCGGGGGGGTTCGCCCAAGAGACCCAGTACTTC

d_call: -
v_call: TRBV12-3/TRBV12-4
clone_size: many
j_call: TRBJ2-2
cdr3_aa: CASSARLGTGELFF
cdr3_nt: TGTGCCAGCAGTGCAAGACTTGGTACCGGGGAGCTGTTTTTT

d_call: -
v_call: TRBV20-1
clone_size: many
j_call: TRBJ2-5
cdr3_aa: CSASPGVQETQYF
cdr3_nt: TGCAGTGCTAGCCCGGGGGTCCAAGAGACCCAGTACTTC

d_call: -
v_call: TRBV27
clone_size: many
j_call: TRBJ2-7
cdr3_aa: CASSEARRSSYEQYF
cdr3_nt: TGTGCCAGCAGTGAGGCAAGGAGAAGCTCCTACGAGCAGTACTTC

d_call: -
v_call: TRBV2
clone_size: -
j_call: TRBJ2-1
cdr3_aa: CASNGEPDYPNVYNEQFF
cdr3_nt: TGTGCCAGCAACGGAGAACCGGACTACCCGAATGTCTACAATGAGCAGTTCTTC